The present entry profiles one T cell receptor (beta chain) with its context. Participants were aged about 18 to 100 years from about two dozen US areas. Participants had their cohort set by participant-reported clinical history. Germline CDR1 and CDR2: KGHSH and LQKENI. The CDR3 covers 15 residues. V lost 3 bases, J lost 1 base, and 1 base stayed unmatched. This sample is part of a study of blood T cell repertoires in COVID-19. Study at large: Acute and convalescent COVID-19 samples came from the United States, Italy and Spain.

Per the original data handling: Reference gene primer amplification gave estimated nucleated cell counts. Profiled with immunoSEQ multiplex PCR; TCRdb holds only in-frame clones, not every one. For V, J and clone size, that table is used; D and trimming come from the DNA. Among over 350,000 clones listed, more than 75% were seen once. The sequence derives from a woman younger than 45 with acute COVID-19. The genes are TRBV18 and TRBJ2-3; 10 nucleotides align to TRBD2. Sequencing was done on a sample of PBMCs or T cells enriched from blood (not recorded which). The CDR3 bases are TGTGCCAGCTCACCCACTAGCGGGGGCACAGATACGCAGTATTTT. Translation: CASSPTSGGTDTQYF.